Each of the 2 T cell receptor beta chains below was sequenced from the same sample in a study of blood T cell repertoires in COVID-19. TCRdb's copy holds only in-frame clones and misses some; the assay was immunoSEQ multiplex PCR. The table includes about 110,000 clones, 55% to 75% detected once. The material sequenced was peripheral blood. These receptors were taken from a woman between 35 and 50 years old with acute or convalescent COVID-19.

V usage is TRBV19 and J usage is TRBJ2-5; a weak D match, TRBD1 (6 bases). V was trimmed by 5 bases and J by 4 bases, leaving 14 bases between them. The CDR3 is 14 amino acids. Germline V gives CDR1 LNHDA, CDR2 SQIVND (reference sequence). The DNA of the CDR3 is TGTGCCAGTAGTGACTACAAACAGGGAGAGACCCAGTACTTC. Protein sequence: CASSDYKQGETQYF.

The CDR3 DNA reads as TGCGCCAGCAGCCAAGTTACAGGGGGGAACGAAAAACTGTTTTTT. Its translation: CASSQVTGGNEKLFF. This chain uses TRBV4-3 with TRBJ1-4, with TRBD1 matching over 8 bases. The CDR3 covers 15 residues. The ends lost 1 base at V and 8 bases at J; junction bases unmatched: 6. Germline V CDR1 and CDR2: LGHNA, YSLEER.